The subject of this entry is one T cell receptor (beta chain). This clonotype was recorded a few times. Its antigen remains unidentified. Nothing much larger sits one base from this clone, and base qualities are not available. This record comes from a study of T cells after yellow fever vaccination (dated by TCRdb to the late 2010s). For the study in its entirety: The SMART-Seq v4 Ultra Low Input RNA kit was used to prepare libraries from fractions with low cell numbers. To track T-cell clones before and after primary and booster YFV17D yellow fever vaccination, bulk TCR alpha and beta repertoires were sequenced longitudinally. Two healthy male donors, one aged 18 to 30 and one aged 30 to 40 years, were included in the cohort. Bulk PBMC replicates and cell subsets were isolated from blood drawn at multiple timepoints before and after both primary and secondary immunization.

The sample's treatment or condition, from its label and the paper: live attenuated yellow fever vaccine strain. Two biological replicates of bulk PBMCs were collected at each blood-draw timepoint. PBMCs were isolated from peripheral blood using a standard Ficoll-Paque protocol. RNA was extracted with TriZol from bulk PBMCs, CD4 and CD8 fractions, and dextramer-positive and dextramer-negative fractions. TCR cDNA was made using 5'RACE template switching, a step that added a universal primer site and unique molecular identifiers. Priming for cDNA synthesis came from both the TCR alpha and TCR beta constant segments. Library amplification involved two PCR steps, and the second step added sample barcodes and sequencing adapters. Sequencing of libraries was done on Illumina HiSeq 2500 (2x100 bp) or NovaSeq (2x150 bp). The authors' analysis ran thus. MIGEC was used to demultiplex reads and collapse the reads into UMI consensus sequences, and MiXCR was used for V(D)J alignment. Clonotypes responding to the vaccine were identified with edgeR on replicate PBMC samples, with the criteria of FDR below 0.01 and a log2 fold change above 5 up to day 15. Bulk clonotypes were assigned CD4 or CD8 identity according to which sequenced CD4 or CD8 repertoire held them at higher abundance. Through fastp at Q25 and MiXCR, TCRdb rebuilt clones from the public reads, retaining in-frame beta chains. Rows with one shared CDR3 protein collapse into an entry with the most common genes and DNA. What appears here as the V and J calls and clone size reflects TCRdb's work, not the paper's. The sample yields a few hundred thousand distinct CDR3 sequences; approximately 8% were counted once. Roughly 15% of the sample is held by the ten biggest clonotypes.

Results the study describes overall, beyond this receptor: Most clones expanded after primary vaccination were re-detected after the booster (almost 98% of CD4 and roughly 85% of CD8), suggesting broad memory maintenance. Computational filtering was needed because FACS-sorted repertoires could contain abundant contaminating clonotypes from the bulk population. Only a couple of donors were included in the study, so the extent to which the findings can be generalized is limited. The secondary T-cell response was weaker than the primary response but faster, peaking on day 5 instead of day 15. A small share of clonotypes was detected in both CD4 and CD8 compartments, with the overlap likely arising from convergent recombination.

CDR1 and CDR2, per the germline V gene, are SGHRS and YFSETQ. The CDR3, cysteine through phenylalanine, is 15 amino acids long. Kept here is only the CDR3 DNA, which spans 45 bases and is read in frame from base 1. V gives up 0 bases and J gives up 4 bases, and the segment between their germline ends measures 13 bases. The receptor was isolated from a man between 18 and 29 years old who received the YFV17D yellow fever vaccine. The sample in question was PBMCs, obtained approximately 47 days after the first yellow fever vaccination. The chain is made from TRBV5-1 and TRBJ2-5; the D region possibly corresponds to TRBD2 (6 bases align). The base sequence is TGCGCCAGCAGCTTGGCCGCAGGGAGGCCAGAGACCCAGTACTTC. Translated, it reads CASSLAAGRPETQYF.